The rows below give T cell receptor beta chains drawn from one sample of a study of identical twins. From the 5' RACE reads, TCRdb called clonotypes with MiXCR, one entry per CDR3 protein. This sample yields approximately 220,000 distinct CDR3 sequences, of which 6% to 8% are seen a single time; under 6% belongs to the top ten. The same data also went into a second study, on yellow fever vaccine responses in identical twins.

The source material was CD8+ T cells sorted from blood. The receptors here all came from a woman aged 18-29 years in good health. Each CDR3 is given with its conserved first and last residue. A D gene is named only where the DNA matches it firmly. Rows may omit the clone size; those that give it use once, few, many or a size class.

J	V	size	D	CDR3	DNA
TRBJ2-1	TRBV10-3	many	NA	CAISAAPSSYNEQFF	TGTGCCATCAGTGCCGCCCCCAGCTCCTACAATGAGCAGTTCTTC
TRBJ2-1	TRBV20-1	NA	TRBD2	CSATRLADHYNEQFF	TGCAGTGCCACAAGACTAGCAGACCACTACAATGAGCAGTTCTTC
TRBJ2-7	TRBV27	NA	TRBD2	CASSIDLGTSGYEQYF	TGTGCCAGCAGTATAGACCTCGGGACTAGCGGATACGAGCAGTACTTC
TRBJ2-1	TRBV3-1	many	NA	CASTPNSYNEQFF	TGTGCCAGCACCCCCAACTCCTACAATGAGCAGTTCTTC
TRBJ2-2	TRBV20-1	few	NA	CSARDPKRQPGELFF	TGCAGTGCTAGAGATCCCAAGAGACAGCCCGGGGAGCTGTTTTTT
TRBJ2-2	TRBV5-1	many	TRBD2	CASSPEGLAGTGELFF	TGCGCCAGCAGCCCAGAGGGACTAGCGGGCACCGGGGAGCTGTTTTTT
TRBJ2-7	TRBV4-1	many	NA	CASSQVRGPYEQYF	TGCGCCAGCAGCCAAGTCAGGGGACCCTACGAGCAGTACTTC
TRBJ2-1	TRBV20-1	few	TRBD1	CSARDGDRALQPYNEQFF	TGCAGTGCTAGAGATGGGGACAGGGCCCTACAGCCCTACAATGAGCAGTTCTTC
TRBJ2-1	TRBV20-1	many	NA	CSARDHEQFF	TGCAGTGCTAGAGATCATGAGCAGTTCTTC
TRBJ2-7	TRBV6-5	NA	TRBD2	CASSYSPHSGRDYEQYF	TGTGCCAGCAGTTACTCGCCCCATAGCGGGAGGGATTACGAGCAGTACTTC
TRBJ2-6	TRBV10-3	many	NA	CAISHGSGANVLTF	TGTGCCATCAGTCACGGGTCTGGGGCCAACGTCCTGACTTTC
TRBJ1-1	TRBV10-3	many	TRBD1	CATTGGVNTEAFF	TGTGCCACGACAGGGGGCGTGAACACTGAAGCTTTCTTT
TRBJ2-7	TRBV20-1	few	NA	CSARGKYSYEQYF	TGCAGTGCTAGAGGGAAATACTCCTACGAGCAGTACTTC
TRBJ2-3	TRBV11-2	few	TRBD2	CASSFLAGVGDTQYF	TGTGCCAGCAGCTTCTTAGCGGGGGTCGGAGATACGCAGTATTTT
TRBJ2-1	TRBV29-1	many	NA	CSVVSGSNYNEQFF	TGCAGCGTTGTTAGCGGATCTAATTACAATGAGCAGTTCTTC
TRBJ2-7	TRBV6-5	NA	TRBD1	CASSWGQGAYEQYF	TGTGCCAGCAGTTGGGGACAGGGCGCCTACGAGCAGTACTTC
TRBJ2-3	TRBV3-1	few	TRBD2	CASSYGTSGTDTQYF	TGTGCCAGCAGCTACGGGACTAGCGGCACAGATACGCAGTATTTT
TRBJ1-1	TRBV6-4	few	NA	CARKQNDTVNTEAFF	TGTGCCAGAAAGCAGAACGACACCGTGAACACTGAAGCTTTCTTT
TRBJ2-2	TRBV28	NA	NA	CASDTNRESGELFF	TGTGCCAGCGATACAAACAGGGAGTCCGGGGAGCTGTTTTTT
TRBJ2-1	TRBV28	many	NA	CASSFYWQHKGNSYNEQFF	TGTGCCAGCAGTTTTTATTGGCAGCATAAGGGGAATAGCTACAATGAGCAGTTCTTC
TRBJ1-1	TRBV5-1	few	NA	CASSLVQTNTEAFF	TGCGCCAGCAGCTTGGTTCAGACGAACACTGAAGCTTTCTTT
TRBJ2-7	TRBV11-2	many	NA	CASSFMDYEQYF	TGTGCCAGCAGCTTTATGGATTACGAGCAGTACTTC
TRBJ2-1	TRBV6-5	many	NA	CASSNQGNEQFF	TGTGCCAGCAGTAATCAGGGCAATGAGCAGTTCTTC
TRBJ2-2	TRBV7-9	NA	TRBD1	CASSKGQGARTGELFF	TGTGCCAGCAGCAAGGGACAGGGGGCGCGCACCGGGGAGCTGTTTTTT
TRBJ1-1	TRBV12-3/TRBV12-4	many	NA	CASSPGGHTEAFF	TGTGCCAGCAGCCCCGGCGGGCACACTGAAGCTTTCTTT
TRBJ1-1	TRBV6-6	NA	TRBD1	CARCWLGGTGGFTEAFF	TGTGCCCGCTGTTGGCTAGGGGGGACAGGGGGATTCACTGAAGCTTTCTTT
TRBJ2-2	TRBV24-1	few	NA	CATQPRNTGELFF	TGTGCCACCCAACCGCGGAACACCGGGGAGCTGTTTTTT
TRBJ1-1	TRBV7-9	few	NA	CASTLADVEAFF	TGTGCCAGCACACTGGCGGACGTTGAAGCTTTCTTT
TRBJ2-1	TRBV7-7	NA	TRBD2	CASSLSGRAGFDEQFF	TGTGCCAGCAGCTTATCCGGGAGGGCCGGGTTTGATGAGCAGTTCTTC
TRBJ1-1	TRBV14	many	NA	CASSHGLGNTEAFF	TGTGCCAGCAGCCACGGCCTCGGGAACACTGAAGCTTTCTTT
TRBJ1-1	TRBV28	NA	TRBD1	CASSLGPDRVGTEAFF	TGTGCCAGCAGCCTCGGCCCGGACAGGGTGGGTACTGAAGCTTTCTTT
TRBJ2-6	TRBV18	NA	NA	CASSPPNRLSGANVLTF	TGTGCCAGCTCACCACCGAACAGGCTGTCTGGGGCCAACGTCCTGACTTTC
TRBJ2-3	TRBV10-3	few	NA	CAISPSVSDTQYF	TGTGCCATCAGCCCTAGCGTCTCAGATACGCAGTATTTT
TRBJ2-1	TRBV7-7	many	TRBD2	CASSLAVSSYNEQFF	TGTGCCAGCAGCCTAGCGGTGAGCTCCTACAATGAGCAGTTCTTC
TRBJ2-1	TRBV20-1	many	TRBD1	CSAQPLTGASYNEQFF	TGCAGTGCTCAACCCCTCACAGGGGCCTCCTACAATGAGCAGTTCTTC
TRBJ2-3	TRBV5-6	few	NA	CASSLTDYTDTQYF	TGTGCCAGCAGCTTGACGGACTACACAGATACGCAGTATTTT
TRBJ2-5	TRBV5-1	many	TRBD1	CASSHRTGLETQYF	TGCGCCAGCAGTCACCGGACAGGGCTAGAGACCCAGTACTTC